This T cell receptor beta chain was recovered during a study of TIL therapy for anti-PD-1-resistant metastatic lung cancer. Study-wide context: Several tumors were EGFR-mutant and two were ALK-rearranged.

Time point denoted: pre-treatment sample, taken before nivolumab and TIL therapy. Most excised metastases sampled were pleural nodules or supraclavicular lymph nodes. Patients then received nivolumab; progressors got lymphodepletion, TIL and IL-2. Regarding the study as a whole: Many TIL product clones were absent from baseline tumor, suggesting clonal contraction.

This was the immunoSEQ v3 assay. Survey-level samples got approximately 1.8 million read pairs; deep-level samples got about 4.5-6.5 million. Sequenced by immunoSEQ multiplex PCR; TCRdb stores in-frame clones only, minus some. Here the sample spans approximately 27,000 clones, 55% to 80% being singletons. Regarding this clone: The antigen is unknown.

CDR1 and CDR2 (germline): SGHDT, YYEEEE. The CDR3 spans 16 residues. Trimming at V came to 0 bases and at J to 1 base, leaving 5 bases not matched to a gene. This sequence originates from a person between 25 and 80 years old with non-small cell lung cancer. The sample here was tumor tissue, taken at baseline. This chain uses TRBV5-6 with TRBJ2-3, with 7 nucleotides matching TRBD1. The CDR3 nucleotides read TGTGCCAGCAGCTTGGCGTCCGGGACAGGCACAGATACGCAGTATTTT. Protein sequence: CASSLASGTGTDTQYF.